The entry below describes one T cell receptor beta chain. This clonotype showed up many times. Per-base qualities were not stored, and no clone one base away is much larger. Read against the paper, the sample's treatment or condition label means: live attenuated yellow fever vaccine strain. A standard Ficoll-Paque protocol was used to isolate PBMCs from peripheral blood. The RNeasy Micro Kit was used to extract RNA from sorted memory subsets. Synthesis of TCR cDNA relied on 5'RACE template switching, a step that introduced a universal primer site along with unique molecular identifiers. cDNA synthesis was primed from both the TCR alpha and TCR beta constant segments. Libraries were amplified in two PCR steps, with sample barcodes and sequencing adapters added in the second step. Libraries were sequenced on Illumina HiSeq 2500 (2x100 bp) or NovaSeq (2x150 bp). The original methods were these. MIGEC was used to demultiplex reads and collapse the reads into UMI consensus sequences, and MiXCR was used for V(D)J alignment. Vaccine-responding clonotypes were identified with edgeR using replicate PBMC samples, with FDR below 0.01 and a log2 fold change above 5 up to day 15 being required. Each bulk clonotype was labeled CD4 or CD8 based on which sequenced repertoire, CD4 or CD8, contained the clonotype at higher abundance. To estimate how each clone was distributed across memory phenotypes, clonotype frequencies in memory subsets were weighted by FACS-sorted cell numbers. Through fastp at Q25 and MiXCR, TCRdb rebuilt clones from the public reads, retaining in-frame beta chains. CDR3 protein duplicates are merged, each entry listing the most common genes and DNA. The V and J calls were not made by the authors but by TCRdb's processing. The sample profile shows some 16,000 distinct CDR3 sequences; about 3.8% of them were found once. The ten largest clonotypes hold roughly 0.4% of the sample.

The data were obtained in a study of T cells after yellow fever vaccination (dated by TCRdb to 2018 to 2020). About the full investigation: Staining for CD3, CD45RA, CCR7 and CD95 was used to sort memory subsets (EM, EMRA, CM and Tscm) on a BD FACS Aria III. The cohort comprised two healthy male donors, one aged 18 to 29 and one aged 30 to 40 years. Libraries from fractions with low cell numbers were prepared with the SMART-Seq v4 Ultra Low Input RNA kit. Memory subsets were sorted on days 0, 15 and 45 and at 18 months after primary vaccination, and on days 0, 15 and 45 after the 30-year booster. To follow T-cell clones before and after both primary and booster YFV17D yellow fever vaccination, bulk TCR alpha and beta repertoires underwent longitudinal sequencing. Bulk PBMC replicates and cell subsets were isolated from blood drawn at multiple timepoints before and after both primary and secondary immunization. Findings and caveats that apply to the study as a whole: On day 0, almost all vaccine-responding clonotypes were below detection in the sorted memory subsets. A small fraction of clonotypes appeared in both the CD4 and CD8 compartments, likely as a result of convergent recombination. Computational filtering was required because FACS-sorted repertoires could contain abundant contaminating clonotypes from the bulk population. After the booster, most clones that had expanded after primary vaccination were detected again (approximately 97% of CD4 and roughly nine tenths of CD8), suggesting broad maintenance of memory. Compared with the primary T-cell response, the secondary T-cell response was weaker but faster, peaking on day 5 rather than day 15. Only two donors were included in the study, so the extent to which the findings can be generalized is limited.

The V end gives up 1 base and the J end 0 bases, leaving 20 bases in the junction not matched to a gene. From a lookup of the germline V gene, CDR1 and CDR2 are SGHRS and YFSETQ. Taken from cysteine to phenylalanine, the CDR3 has 22 residues. The read is trimmed to its CDR3 DNA, 66 bases read in frame from base 1. Material: PBMCs, either bulk or a sorted T-cell subset (CD4+, CD8+, memory, or dextramer-sorted; not recorded which), obtained 15 days after the yellow fever booster vaccination. The V and J segments used are TRBV5-1 and TRBJ2-4, with 9 central nucleotides matching TRBD2. The TCR comes from a man aged 30 to 39 who received the YFV17D yellow fever vaccine. In nucleotides, the sequence is TGCGCCAGCAGCTTGAGGTTTAGCGGGAGAGTCCCCCCCCACCAAGCCAAAAACATTCAGTACTTC. Its amino acids are CASSLRFSGRVPPHQAKNIQYF. Joined to the reference TRBV5-1 and TRBJ2-4 proteins, this CDR3 gives the full variable domain: KAGVTQTPRYLIKTRGQQVTLSCSPISGHRSVSWYQQTPGQGLQFLFEYFSETQRNKGNFPGRFSGRQFSNSRSEMNVSTLELGDSALYLCASSLRFSGRVPPHQAKNIQYFGAGTRLSVL.